Shown below are 13 T cell receptor beta chains from a single sample sequenced in a study of T-cell reconstitution after alpha-beta-depleted transplantation in children. Unique molecular identifiers featured in how the TCRbeta library was prepared. Via MiXCR, TCRdb re-called the PCR reads, giving one row per CDR3 protein. The repertoire consists of 700,000 to 950,000 distinct CDR3 sequences, with approximately 15% occurring once and the leading ten covering about 5%. The sequencing used PBMCs, mostly from graft donor cells, collected 360 days after TCRalphabeta/CD19-depleted stem cell transplant. These receptors all come from a male patient under 18 who had a stem cell transplant for acute lymphoblastic leukemia, so the T cells may come from the graft donor.

CDR3 in amino acids: CASSDRRTSYGYTF. The CDR3 DNA reads TGTGCCAGCAGTGATCGACGGACGTCCTATGGCTACACCTTC. V is TRBV12-3 or TRBV12-4 and J is TRBJ1-2; D gene uncertain. The CDR3 has 14 amino acids. The V end lost 5 bases, the J end lost 4 bases, and 14 bases lay between the germline ends.

This chain connects TRBV7-8 to TRBJ2-7; D uncertain. Germline CDR1 is SGHVS and CDR2 is FQNEAQ. The CDR3 is made up of 14 amino acids. V was pared by 3 bases and J by 5 bases, with 14 bases between. CDR3 coding DNA: TGTGCCAGCAGCTTCGATAGGGTTAACGACGAGCAGTACTTC. Its protein product is CASSFDRVNDEQYF.

The CDR3 reads CASSLGIGYYEQYF. The CDR3 DNA sequence: TGTGCCAGCAGCTTAGGGATAGGGTACTACGAGCAGTACTTC. The chain recombines TRBV11-2 with TRBJ2-7; D is undetermined. V was clipped by 1 base and J by 3 bases, with 10 bases between them. CDR1 and CDR2 (germline): SGHAT, FQNNGV. CDR3 length: 14 residues.

This clonotype has more than one count but fewer than ten. The chain employs TRBV10-3 and TRBJ2-1; TRBD2 agrees at 7 bases. The CDR3 runs to 17 residues. CDR1 and CDR2 (germline): ENHRY, SYGVKD. With 6 bases clipped from V and 5 bases from J, the junction kept 16 bases outside the gene matches. The CDR3 here is CAISRGSWPSGNNEQFF. The CDR3 DNA sequence: TGTGCCATCAGCCGGGGGAGTTGGCCTAGCGGTAACAATGAGCAGTTCTTC.

This clonotype was counted a few times. This chain links TRBV25-1 with TRBJ1-5, with D perhaps TRBD1 (5 bases). Germline CDR1 is MGHDK and CDR2 is SYGVNS. Trimming cost V 8 bases and J 3 bases, with 14 bases left between them. The CDR3 loop spans 14 amino acids. Written as DNA, the CDR3 is TGTGCCAGCTCATGGGGCCTCTTCAATCAGCCCCAGCATTTT. This gives the protein CASSWGLFNQPQHF.

This clonotype has a handful of counts. V usage is TRBV20-1 and J usage is TRBJ1-1, with no clear D. V gave up 3 bases and J gave up 1 base, with 12 bases separating them. This CDR3 region has 14 residues. Per the germline V gene, CDR1 is DFQATT and CDR2 is SNEGSKA (reference sequence). The CDR3 sequence is CSASDPNRNTEAFF. As DNA, the CDR3 is TGCAGTGCTAGCGACCCGAATCGGAACACTGAAGCTTTCTTT.

This clonotype appeared a few times. The V and J genes are TRBV9 and TRBJ1-1; D is possibly TRBD1 (6 bases). There are 15 residues in the CDR3. The V end lost 4 bases, the J end lost 5 bases, and 18 bases lay between the germline ends. Looked up from germline, CDR1 is SGDLS and CDR2 is YYNGEE. Written as DNA, the CDR3 is TGTGCCAGCAGCCAGACCCCCATGAGGGGGACTGAAGCTTTCTTT. Encoded protein: CASSQTPMRGTEAFF.

The chain employs TRBV20-1 and TRBJ2-5; 7 positions agree with TRBD1. The germline CDR1 and CDR2 sequences are DFQATT and SNEGSKA (reference sequence). The CDR3 runs to 16 residues. V dropped 4 bases and J dropped 2; count of bases not matched to a gene: 13. CDR3 residues: CSATKYRGPIQETQYF. The CDR3 DNA reads TGCAGTGCTACGAAATACAGGGGTCCTATTCAAGAGACCCAGTACTTC.

The sample holds a few counts of this clonotype. The chain joins TRBV29-1 to TRBJ2-3, with 8 nucleotides matching TRBD2. The V gene's germline CDR1 is SQVTM and CDR2 ANQGSEA. V trimming: 7 bases; J trimming: 4 bases; junction bases outside the gene matches: 16. CDR3 length equals 16 residues. This chain's CDR3 is CSATMGDGRAPDTQYF. The DNA of the CDR3 is TGCAGCGCCACGATGGGGGACGGGAGGGCCCCAGATACGCAGTATTTT.

In its sample, this clonotype was seen a few times. The rearrangement uses TRBV29-1 and TRBJ2-7; the D gene could be TRBD1 or TRBD2 (5 bases each). Trimming took off 5 bases at V and 2 bases at J, with 13 bases between the two ends. Looked up from germline, CDR1 is SQVTM and CDR2 is ANQGSEA. The CDR3 is 13 amino acids. CDR3 protein: CSVLDMGPYEQYF. The DNA of the CDR3 is TGCAGCGTTCTGGACATGGGACCCTACGAGCAGTACTTC.

The rearrangement joins TRBV7-2 to TRBJ2-5, with TRBD2 identical over 8 bases. Germline loops: CDR1 SGHTA, CDR2 FQGNSA. The CDR3 contains 14 residues. J gave up 5 bases and V 5 bases, and 7 bases lay outside the gene matches. CDR3 protein: CASSRSGNRETQYF. Written as DNA, the CDR3 is TGTGCCAGCAGCCGTAGCGGGAACCGGGAGACCCAGTACTTC.

The chain links TRBV13 to TRBJ2-5; tentatively, D is TRBD1 or TRBD2 (5 bases each). CDR1 PRHDT and CDR2 FYEKMQ come from the germline V gene (reference sequence). The CDR3 extends over 17 amino acids. The ends were cut back, 5 bases at V and 6 bases at J, with 25 bases in the middle. CDR3 sequence (DNA): TGTGCCAGCAGCCCCAGGTCCGAAAACGGTGAGGGGAAGACCCAGTACTTC. It encodes CASSPRSENGEGKTQYF.

The rearrangement uses TRBV7-7 and TRBJ2-2; TRBD1 matches at 10 bases. V was pared by 8 bases and J by 5 bases, with 8 bases of the junction left unmatched. The CDR3 contains 15 residues. Per the germline V gene, CDR1 is SSHAT and CDR2 is FNYEAQ (reference sequence). CDR3 amino acids: CASRVGTGVTGELFF. The CDR3 nucleotides read TGTGCCAGCCGCGTCGGGACAGGGGTTACCGGGGAGCTGTTTTTT.